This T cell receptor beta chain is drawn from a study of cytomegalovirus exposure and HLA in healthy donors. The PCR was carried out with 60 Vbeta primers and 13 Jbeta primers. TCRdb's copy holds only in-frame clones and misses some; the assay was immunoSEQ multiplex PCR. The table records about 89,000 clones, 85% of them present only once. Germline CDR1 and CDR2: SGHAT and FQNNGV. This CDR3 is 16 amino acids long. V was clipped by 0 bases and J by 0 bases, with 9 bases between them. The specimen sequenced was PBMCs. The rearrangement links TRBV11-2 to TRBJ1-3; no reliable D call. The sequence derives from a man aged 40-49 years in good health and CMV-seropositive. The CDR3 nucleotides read TGTGCCAGCAGCTTAGAGTCCCCACTCTCTGGAAACACCATATATTTT. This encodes CASSLESPLSGNTIYF.